One TCR beta chain is described in this entry. Germline V gives CDR1 WSHSY, CDR2 SAAADI. The CDR3 consists of 14 residues. Trimming took off 6 bases at V and 6 bases at J, with 16 bases between the two ends. The PCR contained 60 Vbeta and 13 Jbeta primers. Libraries were prepared by immunoSEQ multiplex PCR; TCRdb keeps only in-frame clonotypes and omits some of them. Of 60,000 to 70,000 clones detected, around four fifths appear once; the ten largest clones hold roughly a tenth. This entry comes from a study of cytomegalovirus exposure and HLA in healthy donors. The V and J genes are TRBV10-2 and TRBJ2-3; the D gene is possibly TRBD2 (6 bases). This TCR was sampled from a man aged 40-49 years in good health and CMV-seronegative. Sequenced sample: PBMCs. The CDR3 loop is CASSGTQRPDTQYF. DNA for the CDR3: TGCGCCAGCAGCGGGACTCAGCGCCCCGATACGCAGTATTTT.